These 22 T cell receptor beta chains came from one sample sequenced in a study of cytomegalovirus exposure and HLA in healthy donors. It was with 60 Vbeta and 13 Jbeta primers that the PCR ran. Profiling relied on immunoSEQ multiplex PCR, and the TCRdb table lists in-frame clones only, not all of them. This sample has 90,000 to 120,000 clones, with around 80% found just once. Sequenced input: PBMCs. These receptors were taken from a woman aged 40-49 years in good health and CMV-seronegative.

This chain uses TRBV27 with TRBJ2-1; D unclear. Germline CDR1 reads MNHEY; CDR2 reads SMNVEV (reference sequence). V gave up 1 base and J gave up 6 bases, with 10 bases separating them. This CDR3 is 14 amino acids long. Here the CDR3 reads CASSLYRGFNEQFF. CDR3 coding DNA: TGTGCCAGCAGTTTATATAGAGGATTCAATGAGCAGTTCTTC.

This chain joins TRBV27 and TRBJ1-4, with D hard to call. This CDR3 is 15 amino acids long. The germline V gene encodes CDR1 MNHEY and CDR2 SMNVEV (reference sequence). Trimming stripped 4 bases from V and 0 bases from J, with 9 bases between. The CDR3 DNA sequence: TGTGCCAGCAGTTCCCACAGAGCAACTAATGAAAAACTGTTTTTT. This sequence encodes CASSSHRATNEKLFF.

The chain has TRBV11-2 and TRBJ2-4, with D perhaps matching TRBD1 (6 bases). Germline V gene lookup returns CDR1 SGHAT and CDR2 FQNNGV. This CDR3 has 15 residues. V was shortened by 5 bases and J by 0 bases, with 11 bases between the two germline ends. The CDR3 reads CASSNQGIAKNIQYF. In nucleotides, the CDR3 is TGTGCCAGCAGCAACCAGGGGATAGCCAAAAACATTCAGTACTTC.

The genes are TRBV7-2 and TRBJ2-1; 8 nucleotides align to TRBD2. V gave up 2 bases and J gave up 2 bases; unmatched junction bases: 2. The CDR3 contains 15 residues. Looked up from germline, CDR1 is SGHTA and CDR2 is FQGNSA. The CDR3 bases are TGTGCCAGCAGCTTAATACTAGCGGCCTACAATGAGCAGTTCTTC. This codes for CASSLILAAYNEQFF.

V is TRBV29-1 and J is TRBJ2-1, with 11 nucleotides matching TRBD2. This CDR3 has 13 amino acids. V dropped 4 bases and J dropped 6; count of bases not matched to a gene: 2. The germline V gene has CDR1 SQVTM and CDR2 ANQGSEA. The CDR3 loop is CSVAGTSGNEQFF. The CDR3 DNA sequence: TGCAGCGTTGCCGGGACTAGCGGCAATGAGCAGTTCTTC.

The chain combines TRBV9 with TRBJ2-3, with D possibly matching TRBD2 (6 bases). There are 15 residues in the CDR3. Germline CDR1 is SGDLS and CDR2 is YYNGEE. The germline V and J ends were trimmed by 4 bases and 0 bases, with 12 bases remaining between them. The CDR3: CASSPSGLSTDTQYF. Here the CDR3 DNA reads TGTGCCAGCAGCCCCAGCGGGCTAAGCACAGATACGCAGTATTTT.

CDR3 loop: CSIRGAEGYTF. CDR3 sequence (DNA): TGCAGTATTCGGGGGGCGGAGGGCTACACCTTC. The chain uses TRBV29-1 and TRBJ1-2; a possible D gene is TRBD1 (6 bases). The V gene's germline CDR1 is SQVTM and CDR2 ANQGSEA. CDR3 length: 11 amino acids.

The CDR3 here is CASSPDWGGVSGQYF. The CDR3 nucleotides are TGTGCCAGCAGTCCCGATTGGGGAGGGGTTAGCGGGCAGTACTTC. J is TRBJ2-5 and V is TRBV28; 7 bases are a match to TRBD2. This CDR3 spans 15 amino acids. V lost 5 bases to trimming and J lost 11 bases; unmatched junction nucleotides: 17. Germline loops: CDR1 MDHEN, CDR2 SYDVKM.

Only one count was recorded for this clone. V gene TRBV5-4 combines with J gene TRBJ2-7, with 10 bases matching TRBD1. J gave up 3 bases and V 4 bases, and 7 bases lay outside the gene matches. The CDR3 covers 15 residues. The germline V gene has CDR1 SGHNT and CDR2 YYREEE (reference sequence). The CDR3 is CASSLDRGSNYEQYF. Here the CDR3 DNA reads TGTGCCAGCAGCCTGGACAGGGGGTCTAACTACGAGCAGTACTTC.

The rearrangement joins TRBV6-5 to TRBJ1-4, with D perhaps matching TRBD1 (5 bases). Germline CDR1 reads MNHEY; CDR2 reads SVGAGI. V dropped 0 bases and J dropped 5 bases, with 10 bases sitting between them. This CDR3 has 15 amino acids. The chain's CDR3 is CASSYSYRGNEKLFF. The CDR3 coding sequence is TGTGCCAGCAGTTACTCTTACCGGGGGAATGAAAAACTGTTTTTT.

The rearrangement uses TRBV7-3 and TRBJ2-5; TRBD2 is a possible D gene (5 bases). Germline-derived CDR1 and CDR2 are SGHTA and FQGTGA. The CDR3 has 14 amino acids. V lost 2 bases and J 1 base, leaving 8 bases between the germline ends. CDR3 bases: TGTGCCAGCAGCTTATCAGGACTCCAAGAGACCCAGTACTTC. Its translation: CASSLSGLQETQYF.

The chain joins TRBV15 to TRBJ2-7; 7 nucleotides align to TRBD1. Unmatched junction bases numbered 9, after V lost 5 bases and J lost 2 bases. CDR1 and CDR2 (germline): LNHNV, YYDKDF (reference sequence). This CDR3 comprises 15 residues. CDR3 sequence: CATSETRDRAYEQYF. CDR3 DNA sequence: TGTGCCACCAGCGAAACCAGGGACAGAGCCTACGAGCAGTACTTC. The variable domain in full, completed from reference TRBV15 and TRBJ2-7, reads DAMVIQNPRYQVTQFGKPVTLSCSQTLNHNVMYWYQQKSSQAPKLLFHYYDKDFNNEADTPDNFQSRRPNTSFCFLDIRSPGLGDTAMYLCATSETRDRAYEQYFGPGTRLTVT.

This clone was seen a handful of times. The chain links TRBV5-1 to TRBJ2-3; 11 positions match TRBD2. This CDR3 region has 17 residues. Germline-derived CDR1 and CDR2 are SGHRS and YFSETQ. The V and J ends lost 0 bases and 1 base, in that order; junction bases with no gene match: 4. CDR3 sequence reads: CASSLGTSGSRTDTQYF. CDR3 DNA: TGCGCCAGCAGCTTGGGTACTAGCGGGAGCCGCACAGATACGCAGTATTTT.

This chain uses TRBV9 with TRBJ2-5, with D possibly being TRBD2 (6 bases). The DNA end is a closer match to TRBJ2-7, so the J assignment may be wrong. The CDR3 is 15 amino acids. Germline V gene sequence: CDR1 SGDLS, CDR2 YYNGEE. In nucleotides, the CDR3 is TGTGCCAGCAGCGTGGGGGGAGAGGGGCACTACGAGCAGTACTTC. This codes for CASSVGGEGHYEQYF.

This clone is a singleton in its sample. The rearrangement links TRBV27 to TRBJ2-3; 11 nucleotides line up with TRBD2. Trimming took 4 bases from V and 7 from J; bases not matched to a gene: 7. The CDR3 spans 15 residues. CDR1 is MNHEY and CDR2 is SMNVEV in the germline V gene (reference sequence). The DNA of the CDR3 is TGTGCCAGCAGTTCTTTAGCGGGAGGGCCCCATACGCAGTATTTT. It encodes CASSSLAGGPHTQYF.

The genes are TRBV19 and TRBJ2-7; 11 bases are a match to TRBD1. The germline gives CDR1 LNHDA, CDR2 SQIVND (reference sequence). J was trimmed by 1 base and V by 6 bases; bases with no gene match: 2. This CDR3 is 14 amino acids long. For the CDR3, the DNA is TGTGCCAGTAGGGACAGGGGGCCTTCCTACGAGCAGTACTTC. Residues: CASRDRGPSYEQYF.

The chain is built from TRBV6-1 and TRBJ2-1, with 13 bases matching TRBD2. V trimming: 5 bases; J trimming: 6 bases; junction bases outside the gene matches: 4. Germline-derived CDR1 and CDR2 are MNHNS and SASEGT. This CDR3 is 15 amino acids long. CDR3 loop: CASSPRTSGSNEQFF. CDR3 in DNA: TGTGCCAGCAGTCCCCGGACTAGCGGGAGCAATGAGCAGTTCTTC.

The chain combines TRBV30 with TRBJ2-1; possible D gene TRBD2, 5 bases. Per the germline V gene, CDR1 is GTSNPN and CDR2 is SVGIG (reference sequence). V was trimmed by 3 bases and J by 0 bases, leaving 9 bases between them. The CDR3 consists of 14 residues. This CDR3 is CAWSPADSYNEQFF. In DNA form, the CDR3 reads TGTGCCTGGAGCCCAGCGGACTCCTACAATGAGCAGTTCTTC.

The V call is TRBV7-9, the J call TRBJ2-3; 9 bases fit TRBD2. Germline CDR1 reads SEHNR; CDR2 reads FQNEAQ (reference sequence). CDR3 length: 16 residues. The V segment lost 1 base and the J segment 3 bases; nucleotides outside the gene matches: 5. CDR3 nucleotides: TGTGCCAGCAGCTTAGGTAGCGGGAGTGGGACAGATACGCAGTATTTT. It encodes CASSLGSGSGTDTQYF. Full variable domain (remainder filled in from reference TRBV7-9 and TRBJ2-3): DTGVSQNPRHKITKRGQNVTFRCDPISEHNRLYWYRQTLGQGPEFLTYFQNEAQLEKSRLLSDRFSAERPKGSFSTLEIQRTEQGDSAMYLCASSLGSGSGTDTQYFGPGTRLTVL.

The V gene is TRBV7-9, the J gene TRBJ2-1; maybe TRBD1 (5 bases). Per the germline V gene, CDR1 is SEHNR and CDR2 is FQNEAQ (reference sequence). CDR3 length: 15 residues. The V gene lost 5 bases and the J gene lost 7 bases, with 18 bases spanning the gap. CDR3 sequence: CASSPSVLAGNEQFF. CDR3 bases: TGTGCCAGCAGCCCGAGCGTTCTGGCAGGGAATGAGCAGTTCTTC.

The rearrangement links TRBV28 to TRBJ1-2, with D possibly matching TRBD1 (5 bases). This CDR3 has 15 residues. Germline V gives CDR1 MDHEN, CDR2 SYDVKM. Trimming stripped 4 bases from V and 2 bases from J, with 14 bases between. The CDR3 protein is CASSSFGGGNYGYTF. In DNA, the CDR3 is TGTGCCAGCAGTTCTTTTGGGGGGGGGAACTATGGCTACACCTTC.

The rearrangement links TRBV9 to TRBJ2-1; the match to TRBD2 covers 11 bases. CDR1 and CDR2 (germline): SGDLS, YYNGEE. V lost 4 bases to trimming and J lost 7 bases; unmatched junction nucleotides: 7. The CDR3 totals 15 residues. CDR3 residues: CASSLLAGEGNEQFF. Here the CDR3 DNA reads TGTGCCAGCAGCTTACTAGCGGGAGAGGGGAATGAGCAGTTCTTC.